This T cell receptor (beta chain) stems from a study of a mutant IDH1 vaccine in newly diagnosed glioma. Time point reported: baseline, week 1 (first vaccination visit). Treatment in this sample: pre-vaccination baseline after standard-of-care therapy. TCRdb keeps only in-frame clones here, not all; method: immunoSEQ multiplex PCR. The sample lists some 23,000 clones, roughly 93% occurring once. The CDR3 covers 14 residues. The V and J ends lost 4 bases and 4 bases, in that order; junction bases with no gene match: 5. The V gene's germline CDR1 is SGHNT and CDR2 YYREEE (reference sequence). J is TRBJ1-2 and V is TRBV5-4, with 9 bases aligning to TRBD1. This specimen consisted of PBMCs, obtained from a glioma patient treated with radiotherapy, temozolomide or both. The source of this sequence is a man aged 40-49 years with glioma. The CDR3 DNA follows: TGTGCCAGCAGCCCGCCGACAGGGGGCTATGGCTACACCTTC. Its protein is CASSPPTGGYGYTF.